Below are 24 T cell receptor beta chains sequenced from a single sample in a study of cytotoxic CD8 clonotypes in ibrutinib-treated CLL. Profiling relied on immunoSEQ multiplex PCR, and the TCRdb table lists in-frame clones only, not all of them. The sample yields 35,000 to 40,000 clones, under 80% seen once. The sequences come from PBMCs, collected at disease progression, from a patient treated with ibrutinib. These receptors all stem from a human donor with chronic lymphocytic leukemia.

The CDR3 nucleotides read TGTGCCAGCAGCGTCGGACTCAGGGATACCAATTCACCCCTCCACTTT. This gives the protein CASSVGLRDTNSPLHF. The V gene is TRBV9, the J gene TRBJ1-6; a possible D gene is TRBD1 (5 bases). CDR3 length: 16 amino acids. V gave up 2 bases and J gave up 7 bases, with 16 bases separating them. The germline V gene encodes CDR1 SGDLS and CDR2 YYNGEE.

The chain uses TRBV10-3 and TRBJ1-6; D is uncertain. CDR3 length equals 13 residues. Looked up from germline, CDR1 is ENHRY and CDR2 is SYGVKD. V was clipped by 6 bases and J by 6 bases, with 9 bases between them. CDR3 nucleotides: TGTGCCATCAGGGCGGGGAGTAATTCACCCCTCCACTTT. Translation gives CAIRAGSNSPLHF.

This chain uses TRBV5-6 with TRBJ2-7; D perhaps matches TRBD1 (6 bases). Trimming shortened V by 0 bases and J by 2 bases, and 12 bases separated the two germline ends. Looked up from germline, CDR1 is SGHDT and CDR2 is YYEEEE. The CDR3 is 15 residues long. CDR3 in amino acids: CASSLVGRGPYEQYF. The CDR3 DNA reads as TGTGCCAGCAGCTTGGTAGGCAGGGGACCCTACGAGCAGTACTTC.

This clone was found a few times. The chain employs TRBV5-6 and TRBJ2-1, with a tentative D call TRBD2 (6 bases). Trimming took 2 bases from V and 8 from J, leaving 11 bases between them. This CDR3 contains 13 residues. Germline-derived CDR1 and CDR2 are SGHDT and YYEEEE. CDR3 sequence reads: CASSFTSSDEQFF. The CDR3 coding sequence is TGTGCCAGCAGCTTTACTAGCTCGGATGAGCAGTTCTTC.

The V gene is TRBV18, the J gene TRBJ2-7, with 12 bases that match TRBD1. The length of the CDR3 is 15 residues. V shed 5 bases, J shed 7 bases, and the junction held 9 bases outside the gene matches. Germline CDR1 is KGHSH and CDR2 is LQKENI. CDR3 DNA: TGTGCCAGCTCATTCCGGGACAGGGGGCGGCTTGAGCAGTACTTC. Its translation: CASSFRDRGRLEQYF.

The chain employs TRBV5-8 and TRBJ1-2; TRBD1 matches at 8 bases. The germline V gene encodes CDR1 SGHTS and CDR2 YDEGEE. The V gene end was trimmed by 5 bases and the J gene end by 5 bases; junction bases not matched to a gene: 5. The CDR3 loop spans 13 amino acids. CDR3 residues: CASRLGQGYGYTF. For the CDR3, the DNA is TGTGCCAGCAGACTCGGACAGGGTTATGGCTACACCTTC.

The gene calls are TRBV2 and TRBJ2-7, with a tentative D call TRBD1 (5 bases). This CDR3 comprises 15 residues. Per the germline V gene, CDR1 is SNHLY and CDR2 is FYNNEI. Trimming left V 4 bases short and J 6 bases short, with 19 bases between. CDR3: CASSGRPGIDSEQYF. The CDR3 DNA follows: TGTGCCAGCAGTGGAAGGCCAGGGATTGACAGCGAGCAGTACTTC. Full variable domain (outside the CDR3, taken from reference TRBV2 and TRBJ2-7): EPEVTQTPSHQVTQMGQEVILRCVPISNHLYFYWYRQILGQKVEFLVSFYNNEISEKSEIFDDQFSVERPDGSNFTLKIRSTKLEDSAMYFCASSGRPGIDSEQYFGPGTRLTVT.

This sequence joins TRBV28 and TRBJ1-5; no firm D call. Trimming took 5 bases from V and 3 from J, leaving 8 bases between them. Germline V gene lookup returns CDR1 MDHEN and CDR2 SYDVKM. This CDR3 is built from 13 residues. Here the CDR3 reads CASSLFLNQPQHF. The CDR3 DNA is TGTGCCAGCAGTCTTTTCCTCAATCAGCCCCAGCATTTT.

This sequence joins TRBV4-1 and TRBJ2-7; 15 bases fit TRBD2. The CDR3 spans 18 residues. Germline CDR1 MGHRA, CDR2 YSYEKL. V was pared by 0 bases and J by 4 bases, with 7 bases of the junction left unmatched. As DNA, the CDR3 is TGCGCCAGCAGCCAAGAACCCCTAGGGACTAGCGGGAGGTACGAGCAGTACTTC. The encoded protein is CASSQEPLGTSGRYEQYF.

The sample holds a few counts of this clone. The rearrangement uses TRBV18 and TRBJ2-2; 8 bases map to TRBD1. Germline V lookup: CDR1 KGHSH, CDR2 LQKENI. The CDR3 runs to 14 residues. V trimming: 8 bases; J trimming: 7 bases; junction bases outside the gene matches: 9. The CDR3 sequence: CASQGQGRSGELFF. The CDR3 coding sequence is TGTGCCAGCCAAGGACAGGGAAGGAGCGGGGAGCTGTTTTTT.

This clone showed up just a few times. J is TRBJ1-1 and V is TRBV25-1; D gene uncertain. CDR1 MGHDK and CDR2 SYGVNS come from the germline V gene. The V gene lost 5 bases and the J gene lost 4 bases, with 14 bases spanning the gap. This CDR3 is 14 amino acids long. The CDR3 DNA follows: TGTGCCAGCAGTTCGCGGGCGGTGGGCACTGAAGCTTTCTTT. Encoded protein: CASSSRAVGTEAFF.

The gene calls are TRBV19 and TRBJ1-5; the D is unclear. The CDR3 is 13 amino acids. Per the germline V gene, CDR1 is LNHDA and CDR2 is SQIVND (reference sequence). Trimming shortened V by 2 bases and J by 5 bases, and 7 bases separated the two germline ends. Here the CDR3 DNA reads TGTGCCAGTAGTATAACGCGCGATCAGCCCCAGCATTTT. The encoded protein is CASSITRDQPQHF.

The genes are TRBV6-4 and TRBJ2-2; D not resolved. This CDR3 comprises 13 residues. Germline V gene sequence: CDR1 MRHNA, CDR2 SNTAGT. Trimming left V 4 bases short and J 1 base short, with 4 bases between. The CDR3 DNA reads as TGTGCCAGCAGTGCGGGGAACACCGGGGAGCTGTTTTTT. As protein: CASSAGNTGELFF.

The chain recombines TRBV5-4 with TRBJ1-5, with a tentative D call TRBD1 (6 bases). The CDR3 runs to 13 residues. Looked up from germline, CDR1 is SGHNT and CDR2 is YYREEE (reference sequence). V dropped 4 bases and J dropped 4 bases, with 9 bases sitting between them. Here the CDR3 reads CASSTQGNQPQHF. DNA of the CDR3: TGTGCCAGCAGCACGCAGGGGAATCAGCCCCAGCATTTT.

This clone came up once. This rearrangement joins TRBV5-1 to TRBJ2-7, with 7 bases matching TRBD1. Trimming removed 3 bases from V and 2 bases from J; junction bases left unmatched: 5. CDR3 length: 14 residues. Germline CDR1 SGHRS, CDR2 YFSETQ. CDR3 sequence reads: CASSSGTVTYEQYF. The CDR3 coding sequence is TGCGCCAGCAGCTCGGGGACAGTAACCTACGAGCAGTACTTC.

The chain employs TRBV2 and TRBJ2-2; the D call may be TRBD1 or TRBD2 (6 bases each). In germline, CDR1 is SNHLY, CDR2 FYNNEI. Trimming left V 11 bases short and J 4 bases short, with 14 bases between. The CDR3 length is 13 residues. CDR3 region: CAGGQDRTGELFF. The CDR3 DNA reads as TGTGCCGGGGGGCAGGATCGCACCGGGGAGCTGTTTTTT. The entire variable domain, with the rest obtained from reference TRBV2 and TRBJ2-2, is as follows: EPEVTQTPSHQVTQMGQEVILRCVPISNHLYFYWYRQILGQKVEFLVSFYNNEISEKSEIFDDQFSVERPDGSNFTLKIRSTKLEDSAMYFCAGGQDRTGELFFGEGSRLTVL.

The rearrangement uses TRBV7-9 and TRBJ2-1; possibly TRBD1 for D (6 bases). The CDR3 loop spans 15 amino acids. Germline values: CDR1 SEHNR, CDR2 FQNEAQ (reference sequence). Between the trimmed V and J ends, which lost 5 bases and 8 bases, there was a span of 19 bases. CDR3 amino acids: CASSIQGLPGDEQFF. The CDR3 nucleotides read TGTGCCAGCAGCATACAGGGTCTCCCCGGGGATGAGCAGTTCTTC.

This chain connects TRBV7-8 to TRBJ2-3, with TRBD2 matching over 11 bases. This CDR3 is 16 amino acids long. Germline assignment: CDR1 SGHVS and CDR2 FQNEAQ. The trim removed 8 bases at V and 0 bases at J, leaving 7 bases unmatched. The CDR3 bases are TGTGCCAGCCGGACCGGGACTAGCGGCAGCACAGATACGCAGTATTTT. Its protein product is CASRTGTSGSTDTQYF.

This clone showed up just once. The chain carries TRBV9 and TRBJ2-2; possible D gene TRBD1, 5 bases. Germline V gene data show CDR1 as SGDLS and CDR2 as YYNGEE. The CDR3 is made up of 14 amino acids. V was cut by 4 bases and J by 5 bases, with 12 bases left in between. CDR3 region: CASSPRQKTGELFF. CDR3 DNA: TGTGCCAGCAGCCCCCGACAGAAAACCGGGGAGCTGTTTTTT.

CDR3 nucleotides: TGTGCCAGCAGCCCCCGGTACCGCACCGACTCCTACGAGCAGTACTTC. Translation gives CASSPRYRTDSYEQYF. The rearrangement joins TRBV7-3 to TRBJ2-7, with D hard to call. Trimming pared 5 bases from V and 0 bases from J, leaving 17 bases between. The germline V gene has CDR1 SGHTA and CDR2 FQGTGA. This CDR3 has 16 residues.

The chain combines TRBV9 with TRBJ2-7; D not certain. Trimming removed 3 bases at V and 4 bases at J, with 11 bases between. Germline V gives CDR1 SGDLS, CDR2 YYNGEE. This CDR3 is built from 13 residues. The chain's CDR3 is CASSAGPQYEQYF. The CDR3 DNA is TGTGCCAGCAGCGCCGGGCCTCAATACGAGCAGTACTTC. Looking up the rest from reference TRBV9 and TRBJ2-7 gives the full variable domain: DSGVTQTPKHLITATGQRVTLRCSPRSGDLSVYWYQQSLDQGLQFLIQYYNGEERAKGNILERFSAQQFPDLHSELNLSSLELGDSALYFCASSAGPQYEQYFGPGTRLTVT.

The chain has TRBV15 and TRBJ2-5, with TRBD1 identical over 7 bases. V lost 10 bases, J lost 6 bases, and 11 bases stayed unmatched. This CDR3 has 13 residues. In germline, CDR1 is LNHNV, CDR2 YYDKDF (reference sequence). The CDR3 loop is CAIRGSGHQTQYF. The CDR3, as DNA: TGTGCCATCAGGGGGTCGGGGCATCAGACCCAGTACTTC. The entire variable domain, with the rest obtained from reference TRBV15 and TRBJ2-5, is as follows: DAMVIQNPRYQVTQFGKPVTLSCSQTLNHNVMYWYQQKSSQAPKLLFHYYDKDFNNEADTPDNFQSRRPNTSFCFLDIRSPGLGDTAMYLCAIRGSGHQTQYFGPGTRLLVL.

The chain uses TRBV5-4 and TRBJ1-3, with D maybe TRBD1 (5 bases). Trimming left V 0 bases short and J 4 bases short, with 14 bases between. The V gene's germline CDR1 is SGHNT and CDR2 YYREEE (reference sequence). The length of the CDR3 is 16 residues. The CDR3 loop is CASSLGGPPAGNTIYF. Here the CDR3 DNA reads TGTGCCAGCAGCTTGGGGGGCCCTCCGGCCGGAAACACCATATATTTT.

The CDR3 region has the DNA TGCGCCAGCAGCTTGGATGGGACCTTAGGCGGCTACACCTTC. Its translation is CASSLDGTLGGYTF. The chain joins TRBV5-1 to TRBJ1-2; D is possibly TRBD1 (5 bases). The CDR3 contains 14 residues. Looked up from germline, CDR1 is SGHRS and CDR2 is YFSETQ. The V and J ends lost 0 bases and 8 bases respectively, with 14 bases between them.